Listed here are 29 T cell receptor beta chains from one sample, sequenced in a study of T-cell memory formation after mild COVID-19. TCRdb called the 5' RACE reads again in MiXCR, with one record for every CDR3 protein. The sample yields fewer than 200,000 distinct CDR3 sequences, 10% to 15% seen once. The sequencing sample was made of PBMCs or a T cell subset sorted from them (not recorded which). These TCRs come from a man aged 18 to 29 who had mild COVID-19 (a few samples of this study predate the infection). Cell type and time point are not known.

This clonotype was detected only a few times. This chain uses TRBV10-3 with TRBJ2-3; 9 bases are a match to TRBD1. V shed 5 bases, J shed 3 bases, and the junction held 3 bases outside the gene matches. Per germline, CDR1 ENHRY and CDR2 SYGVKD. CDR3 length: 14 residues. As DNA, the CDR3 is TGTGCCATCAGTAGGACAGGGGATACAGATACGCAGTATTTT. It codes for CAISRTGDTDTQYF.

The CDR3 nucleotides are TGTGCCAGCAGTTTAAGATCTAGCCAAGAGACCCAGTACTTC. This translates into CASSLRSSQETQYF. The J gene is TRBJ2-5, the V gene TRBV12-3 or TRBV12-4; D is unresolved. The germline V and J ends were trimmed by 2 bases and 1 base, with 8 bases remaining between them. CDR3 length equals 14 residues.

The chain has TRBV7-2 and TRBJ1-2; possible D gene TRBD1, 6 bases. Trimming cost V 3 bases and J 0 bases, with 11 bases left between them. In germline, CDR1 is SGHTA, CDR2 FQGNSA. This CDR3 comprises 15 residues. The CDR3 region has the DNA TGTGCCAGCAGCTTTCTCCAGGGGTCTAACTATGGCTACACCTTC. Translating gives CASSFLQGSNYGYTF.

The V call is TRBV6-5, the J call TRBJ1-2; TRBD1 aligns across 7 bases. The CDR3 loop spans 12 amino acids. Germline CDR1 is MNHEY and CDR2 is SVGAGI. The junction had 4 bases not matched to a gene; V was cut back by 5 bases and J by 7 bases. CDR3 DNA sequence: TGTGCCAGCAGTCAGGACAGGCGTGGCTACACCTTC. It translates to CASSQDRRGYTF.

This clonotype has just a few counts. V gene TRBV5-1 combines with J gene TRBJ1-2; 9 bases are shared with TRBD1. The CDR3 is 14 residues long. In germline, CDR1 is SGHRS, CDR2 YFSETQ. The junction had 3 bases not matched to a gene; V was cut back by 2 bases and J by 4 bases. For the CDR3, the DNA is TGCGCCAGCAGCTTAACAGGGGGCAGCTATGGCTACACCTTC. Amino acid sequence: CASSLTGGSYGYTF.

The chain links TRBV7-2 to TRBJ2-5; 7 bases align to TRBD2. This CDR3 is built from 13 residues. V dropped 3 bases and J dropped 3; count of bases not matched to a gene: 1. The germline gives CDR1 SGHTA, CDR2 FQGNSA. CDR3 protein: CASSFLAEETQYF. The CDR3 DNA reads as TGTGCCAGCAGCTTCCTAGCGGAAGAGACCCAGTACTTC.

This clonotype was seen many times. The V call is TRBV12-3 or TRBV12-4, the J call TRBJ1-2; 12 positions match TRBD1. V was clipped by 3 bases and J by 8 bases; unmatched bases: 7. The length of the CDR3 is 15 residues. The CDR3 sequence: CASSFRGQGASGYTF. CDR3 DNA sequence: TGTGCCAGCAGTTTCCGGGGACAGGGGGCGTCGGGCTACACCTTC.

This chain uses TRBV5-1 with TRBJ1-4; no definite D call. Per germline, CDR1 SGHRS and CDR2 YFSETQ. This CDR3 has 14 residues. Trimming pared 0 bases from V and 6 bases from J, leaving 9 bases between. The CDR3 coding sequence is TGCGCCAGCAGCTTGGGACATCAGTATGAAAAACTGTTTTTT. It specifies CASSLGHQYEKLFF.

This clonotype was picked up a small number of times. The gene calls are TRBV12-3 or TRBV12-4 and TRBJ2-2; the D is unclear. V gave up 6 bases and J gave up 1 base, with 12 bases separating them. The CDR3 has 15 residues. The CDR3 DNA reads as TGTGCCAGCAGCCGCCACTCGGAGAACACCGGGGAGCTGTTTTTT. Translated: CASSRHSENTGELFF.

The V call is TRBV10-3, the J call TRBJ2-7; 7 nucleotides align to TRBD1. The CDR3 runs 15 residues. Germline V gives CDR1 ENHRY, CDR2 SYGVKD. Trimming took 5 bases from V and 3 from J; bases not matched to a gene: 10. Here the CDR3 DNA reads TGTGCCATCAGTTCTCGGACAGGCGGAAGCTACGAGCAGTACTTC. Protein: CAISSRTGGSYEQYF.

This clonotype showed up just a few times. The rearrangement uses TRBV7-2 and TRBJ2-1, with D possibly matching TRBD1 (6 bases). The CDR3 has 14 residues. CDR1 is SGHTA and CDR2 is FQGNSA in the germline V gene. Trimming removed 10 bases at V and 0 bases at J, with 13 bases between. The CDR3 sequence: CATLRGPSYNEQFF. DNA for the CDR3: TGTGCCACCCTCAGGGGACCCTCCTACAATGAGCAGTTCTTC.

The J gene is TRBJ1-2, the V gene TRBV4-1; D not certain. V gave up 0 bases and J gave up 9 bases, with 11 bases separating them. The CDR3 is 13 amino acids. Germline V lookup: CDR1 MGHRA, CDR2 YSYEKL. CDR3 bases: TGCGCCAGCAGCCAAGAGGCGGCGCAAAGCTACACCTTC. This encodes CASSQEAAQSYTF.

V usage is TRBV4-2 and J usage is TRBJ1-2; possible D gene TRBD1, 6 bases. Trimming removed 4 bases at V and 7 bases at J, with 16 bases between. Looked up from germline, CDR1 is LGHNA and CDR2 is YNFKEQ. This CDR3 has 14 amino acids. The CDR3 DNA follows: TGTGCCAGCAGCCCTCTGGGACACGTTAGTGGCTACACCTTC. Translating it yields CASSPLGHVSGYTF.

The chain uses TRBV5-1 and TRBJ2-1; no firm D call. The CDR3 sequence is 14 residues long. The V gene's germline CDR1 is SGHRS and CDR2 YFSETQ. V lost 0 bases and J lost 5, with 9 bases in between. CDR3 amino acids: CASSLVAENNEQFF. The CDR3 DNA reads TGCGCCAGCAGCTTGGTAGCCGAGAACAATGAGCAGTTCTTC.

This clonotype was observed a single time. V is TRBV4-2 and J is TRBJ2-5; 8 nucleotides align to TRBD2. The CDR3 has 16 amino acids. The junction had 9 bases not matched to a gene; V was cut back by 3 bases and J by 3 bases. The germline gives CDR1 LGHNA, CDR2 YNFKEQ. CDR3 protein: CASSQDRAGVKETQYF. CDR3 bases: TGTGCCAGCAGCCAGGATCGAGCGGGGGTCAAAGAGACCCAGTACTTC.

This clonotype was detected a few times. V and J are TRBV2 and TRBJ2-1; TRBD2 matches at 7 bases. The CDR3 has 12 amino acids. Germline CDR1 and CDR2: SNHLY and FYNNEI. The junction had 6 bases not matched to a gene; V was cut back by 4 bases and J by 12 bases. CDR3 amino acids: CASSATGGPQFF. For the CDR3, the DNA is TGTGCCAGCAGTGCGACGGGGGGACCGCAGTTCTTC.

The chain has TRBV5-1 and TRBJ2-3, with D perhaps TRBD1 (5 bases). From germline, CDR1 is SGHRS and CDR2 YFSETQ. Trimming took off 0 bases at V and 6 bases at J, with 17 bases between the two ends. This CDR3 contains 16 residues. The CDR3, as DNA: TGCGCCAGCAGCTTGGACAGGCCCGCGAGGTCCGATACGCAGTATTTT. It specifies CASSLDRPARSDTQYF.

This chain joins TRBV19 and TRBJ1-6; D is uncertain. Germline CDR1 and CDR2: LNHDA and SQIVND (reference sequence). The germline V and J ends were trimmed by 5 bases and 10 bases, with 12 bases remaining between them. The CDR3 sequence is 13 residues long. In DNA form, the CDR3 reads TGTGCCAGTAGTCGGGGAGAGGACTCACCCCTCCACTTT. This sequence encodes CASSRGEDSPLHF.

In this sample, this clonotype turned up many times. The gene calls are TRBV27 and TRBJ2-1; D not resolved. The length of the CDR3 is 15 residues. Germline V lookup: CDR1 MNHEY, CDR2 SMNVEV (reference sequence). V was pared by 6 bases and J by 6 bases, with 18 bases between. CDR3 DNA: TGTGCCAGCAGCACCCGATTCCTCTGGGGCAATGAGCAGTTCTTC. Translation gives CASSTRFLWGNEQFF.

This clonotype was observed a handful of times. CDR3 coding DNA: TGCGCCAGCAGCCAAGGGGCTGTGAACACTGAAGCTTTCTTT. It translates to CASSQGAVNTEAFF. This chain links TRBV4-3 with TRBJ1-1; D is ambiguous. Germline values: CDR1 LGHNA, CDR2 YSLEER. Deletions cut 1 base from V and 0 bases from J, with 6 bases between. The CDR3 sequence is 14 residues long.

There are a few counts of this clonotype. The gene calls are TRBV5-1 and TRBJ1-4, with D perhaps TRBD1 (5 bases). The length of the CDR3 is 15 residues. V dropped 0 bases and J dropped 5 bases, with 11 bases sitting between them. CDR1 is SGHRS, CDR2 YFSETQ, per germline. CDR3 sequence reads: CASSLDFGGNEKLFF. CDR3 nucleotide sequence: TGCGCCAGCAGCTTGGATTTCGGGGGGAATGAAAAACTGTTTTTT.

This chain uses TRBV7-3 with TRBJ2-1, with 12 positions matching TRBD1. The CDR3 length is 15 residues. In germline, CDR1 is SGHTA, CDR2 FQGTGA. V lost 1 base and J lost 8; bases outside the gene matches: 3. For the CDR3, the DNA is TGTGCCAGCAGCTTAATGGGACAGGGGGCCGATGAGCAGTTCTTC. Its translation: CASSLMGQGADEQFF.

The chain uses TRBV7-6 and TRBJ2-3, with a possible D match to TRBD2 (5 bases). The germline V gene encodes CDR1 SGHVS and CDR2 FNYEAQ. Trimming stripped 1 base from V and 8 bases from J, with 13 bases between. The CDR3 sequence is 14 residues long. The CDR3 DNA reads as TGTGCCAGCAGCTTAGTCCCGGGGAGCGGTACGCAGTATTTT. Translated, it gives CASSLVPGSGTQYF.

This chain uses TRBV25-1 with TRBJ2-7; D ambiguous. This CDR3 has 14 residues. Germline loops: CDR1 MGHDK, CDR2 SYGVNS. Deletions cut 4 bases from V and 3 bases from J, with 13 bases between. The CDR3 sequence is CASSGSLGLYEQYF. The DNA of the CDR3 is TGTGCCAGCAGTGGCTCCCTGGGCCTCTACGAGCAGTACTTC.

This clonotype turned up a few times. The chain couples TRBV4-1 to TRBJ1-1; D not resolved. Between the trimmed V and J ends, which lost 2 bases and 5 bases, there was a span of 12 bases. The germline V gene has CDR1 MGHRA and CDR2 YSYEKL. The CDR3 is made up of 14 amino acids. The CDR3 DNA reads TGCGCCAGCAGCCAAAGATGGGCGGGGACTGAAGCTTTCTTT. Protein product: CASSQRWAGTEAFF.

This clonotype was seen more than once but under ten times. J is TRBJ1-1 and V is TRBV4-2; 12 bases are a match to TRBD1. The junction had 11 bases not matched to a gene; V was cut back by 4 bases and J by 5 bases. Germline V gene sequence: CDR1 LGHNA, CDR2 YNFKEQ. The CDR3 is made up of 17 amino acids. For the CDR3, the DNA is TGTGCCAGCAGCCGCCCCCCGGGACAGGGGGCGAGTACTGAAGCTTTCTTT. It translates to CASSRPPGQGASTEAFF.

This clonotype was detected many times. The J gene is TRBJ2-7, the V gene TRBV29-1; D is possibly TRBD1 (5 bases). Trimming cost V 4 bases and J 3 bases, with 13 bases left between them. The CDR3 is 13 residues long. The germline V gene encodes CDR1 SQVTM and CDR2 ANQGSEA. CDR3 amino acids: CSVAPGINYEQYF. CDR3 nucleotide sequence: TGCAGCGTTGCGCCAGGGATCAACTACGAGCAGTACTTC.

This clonotype has a count of ten or more. The rearrangement joins TRBV6-1 to TRBJ2-2, with D unclear. Germline lookup yields CDR1 MNHNS and CDR2 SASEGT. Trimming took off 6 bases at V and 1 base at J, with 9 bases between the two ends. The CDR3 covers 14 residues. The CDR3 DNA reads TGTGCCAGCAGCCGGACGGGGAACACCGGGGAGCTGTTTTTT. This translates into CASSRTGNTGELFF.

V and J are TRBV25-1 and TRBJ1-5, with TRBD1 as a possible D gene (6 bases). Germline V gene sequence: CDR1 MGHDK, CDR2 SYGVNS. V gave up 4 bases and J gave up 0 bases, with 16 bases separating them. The CDR3 has 17 residues. The CDR3 DNA reads TGTGCCAGCAGTGCAATACGGACAGAAAATAGCAATCAGCCCCAGCATTTT. Amino acid sequence: CASSAIRTENSNQPQHF.